Described below is a single T cell receptor (beta chain) sequence and its context. Its target is unknown. Sequencing used immunoSEQ multiplex PCR; TCRdb keeps in-frame clones, though not all of them. In the table there are 95,000 to 150,000 clones, 65% to 90% of which are singletons. The entry originates in a study of T cell responses to AZD1222 COVID-19 vaccine. The CDR3 runs to 15 residues. Trimming took 0 bases from V and 4 from J; bases not matched to a gene: 4. Germline CDR1 MNHEY, CDR2 SVGAGI. Study results and caveats: Repertoire sampling occurred only after the peak T cell response.

This chain uses TRBV6-5 with TRBJ1-1; 8 positions agree with TRBD1. The sequencing used peripheral blood, collected on day 0 of AZD1222 vaccination. The source of this sequence is an adult in good health. The CDR3 coding sequence is TGTGCCAGCAGTTACTCCGGACAGGGAGGCACTGAAGCTTTCTTT. This sequence encodes CASSYSGQGGTEAFF.